The rows below give T cell receptor beta chains drawn from one sample of a study of identical twins. One entry per CDR3 protein, called by TCRdb with MiXCR from the 5' RACE reads. Of some 590,000 distinct CDR3 sequences in the sample, 9.5% to 10% were seen once. Separately, the same data were catalogued under a study of yellow fever vaccine responses in identical twins.

The sample was PBMCs. Source of these receptors: a woman aged 18-29 years in good health. The conserved cysteine and the conserved F or W are not part of the CDR3 here. Clone size is stated in some rows and not others, as once, few, many or a class when expanded.

V: TRBV7-9
size: -
J: TRBJ2-1
CDR3: ASSPRAVNEQF

V: TRBV7-6
size: -
J: TRBJ1-6
CDR3: ARAGGRIYSPLH

V: TRBV12-3/TRBV12-4
size: few
J: TRBJ1-1
CDR3: ASSRGGLTEAF

V: TRBV3-1
size: -
J: TRBJ1-2
CDR3: ASSQDVPGHGYT

V: TRBV7-8
size: many
J: TRBJ2-1
CDR3: ASSPVGQRGYYNEQF

V: TRBV27
size: -
J: TRBJ2-5
CDR3: ASSLLKGETQY

V: TRBV3-1
size: many
J: TRBJ2-3
CDR3: ASSQGPATTDTQY

V: TRBV29-1
size: -
J: TRBJ2-5
CDR3: SVEIRVGETQY

V: TRBV7-2
size: -
J: TRBJ2-7
CDR3: ASSKGQDSEQY

V: TRBV7-8
size: many
J: TRBJ2-5
CDR3: ASSLGQGWEETQY

V: TRBV5-1
size: many
J: TRBJ2-2
CDR3: ASSSDLTGELF

V: TRBV5-5
size: -
J: TRBJ2-3
CDR3: ASSSREGSTDTQY

V: TRBV5-1
size: -
J: TRBJ1-4
CDR3: ASSFGVSEKLF

V: TRBV7-6
size: -
J: TRBJ2-5
CDR3: ASSLAGWGGETQY

V: TRBV3-1
size: few
J: TRBJ2-1
CDR3: ASSQLWENEQF

V: TRBV5-1
size: few
J: TRBJ2-2
CDR3: ASSSWDRGIPGELF

V: TRBV11-1
size: -
J: TRBJ2-6
CDR3: ASREPQGESSGANVLT

V: TRBV24-1
size: -
J: TRBJ2-5
CDR3: ATSDPAGTETQY

V: TRBV14
size: few
J: TRBJ1-1
CDR3: ASSLKIGAYTEAF

V: TRBV6-1
size: few
J: TRBJ2-2
CDR3: ASRGAKDGRWVPELF

V: TRBV29-1
size: many
J: TRBJ2-7
CDR3: SVEEAGSLYEQY

V: TRBV3-1
size: -
J: TRBJ2-7
CDR3: ASSQGFGGTYEQY

V: TRBV5-1
size: many
J: TRBJ2-2
CDR3: ASSRMSGRAGGELF

V: TRBV6-2/TRBV6-3
size: -
J: TRBJ2-5
CDR3: ASSKNNRVVETQY

V: TRBV15
size: many
J: TRBJ2-2
CDR3: ATSSLARVGELF

V: TRBV3-1
size: few
J: TRBJ2-1
CDR3: ASSQVGLAGEGEQF

V: TRBV10-3
size: many
J: TRBJ1-3
CDR3: AISESFTGNTIY

V: TRBV5-5
size: few
J: TRBJ1-1
CDR3: ASNLGQLEAF

V: TRBV3-1
size: few
J: TRBJ2-1
CDR3: ASSQVISSYNEQF

V: TRBV7-9
size: few
J: TRBJ2-7
CDR3: ASTPYGLADYEQY

V: TRBV11-2
size: many
J: TRBJ2-1
CDR3: ASSPGTPNNEQF

V: TRBV29-1
size: few
J: TRBJ2-7
CDR3: SVDDSDSDEQY

V: TRBV6-1
size: many
J: TRBJ2-5
CDR3: ASSPPSAGEETQY

V: TRBV7-6
size: -
J: TRBJ2-5
CDR3: ASSRSLASETQY

V: TRBV24-1
size: -
J: TRBJ1-5
CDR3: ATPPSQTGGRESRCQPQH

V: TRBV4-2
size: -
J: TRBJ2-1
CDR3: ASSQGTEQVHEQF

V: TRBV7-9
size: -
J: TRBJ2-1
CDR3: ASSLELENPTQF

V: TRBV9
size: many
J: TRBJ2-5
CDR3: ASSAGWAGQETQY

V: TRBV6-1
size: few
J: TRBJ2-3
CDR3: ASTGVKSRTDTQY

V: TRBV3-1
size: many
J: TRBJ2-2
CDR3: ASSQAPTGELF

V: TRBV6-1
size: once
J: TRBJ2-7
CDR3: ANSARDRGAYEQY

V: TRBV11-2
size: -
J: TRBJ2-7
CDR3: ASSQKNEQY

V: TRBV24-1
size: -
J: TRBJ2-2
CDR3: ATRPPGQGNTGELF

V: TRBV29-1
size: few
J: TRBJ2-3
CDR3: SVEVQLDYSTDTQY

V: TRBV7-9
size: -
J: TRBJ2-7
CDR3: ASSPLGIDRGAEQY

V: TRBV6-2/TRBV6-3
size: -
J: TRBJ2-1
CDR3: ASEDRGYNEQF

V: TRBV2
size: many
J: TRBJ2-7
CDR3: ASSEVSYEQY

V: TRBV24-1
size: -
J: TRBJ2-1
CDR3: ATSDLAGAVDEQF

V: TRBV30
size: -
J: TRBJ2-3
CDR3: AWTRASSFTDTQY

V: TRBV6-2/TRBV6-3
size: -
J: TRBJ2-1
CDR3: ASSHQGTEYNEQF

V: TRBV7-6
size: few
J: TRBJ2-7
CDR3: ASSLRARNSEQY

V: TRBV10-3
size: many
J: TRBJ2-1
CDR3: AIRQGESYNEQF

V: TRBV5-6
size: few
J: TRBJ2-1
CDR3: ASSSVGWESYNEQF

V: TRBV4-1
size: -
J: TRBJ2-2
CDR3: ASSNSGLAGSTGELF

V: TRBV28
size: few
J: TRBJ2-1
CDR3: ASGRTSGKLYNEQF

V: TRBV20-1
size: -
J: TRBJ2-1
CDR3: SAKPPTSYDNEQF